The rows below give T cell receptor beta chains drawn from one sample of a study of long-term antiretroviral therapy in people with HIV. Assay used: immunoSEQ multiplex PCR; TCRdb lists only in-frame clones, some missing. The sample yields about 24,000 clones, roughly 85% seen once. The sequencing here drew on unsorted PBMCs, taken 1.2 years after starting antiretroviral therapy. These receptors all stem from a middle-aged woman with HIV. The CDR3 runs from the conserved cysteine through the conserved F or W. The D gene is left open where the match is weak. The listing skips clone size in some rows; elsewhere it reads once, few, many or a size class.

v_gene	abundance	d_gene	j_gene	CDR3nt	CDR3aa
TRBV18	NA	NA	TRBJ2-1	TGTGCCAGCTCACCATCATCGGATGAGCAGTTCTTC	CASSPSSDEQFF
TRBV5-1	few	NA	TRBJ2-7	TGCGCCAGCAGCGATACGGGATCAGTGGGCGAGCAGTACTTC	CASSDTGSVGEQYF
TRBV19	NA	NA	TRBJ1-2	TGTGCCAGTAGCCCCTTATCAAGGCAGGGAGGCTATGGCTACACCTTC	CASSPLSRQGGYGYTF
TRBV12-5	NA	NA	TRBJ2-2	TGTGCTAGTGGTTTCCAAGAACTAGAGAGTGTCGGGGAGCTGTTTTTT	CASGFQELESVGELFF
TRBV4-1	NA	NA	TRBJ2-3	TGCGCCAGCAGCCAAGATATAATCACAGATACGCAGTATTTT	CASSQDIITDTQYF
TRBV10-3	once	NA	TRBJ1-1	TGTGCCATCAGCGCCGGGACTCTGAACACTGAAGCTTTCTTT	CAISAGTLNTEAFF
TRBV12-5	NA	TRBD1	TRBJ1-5	TGTGCTAGTGGTTTGCCCAAGGACAGGGAGAATAGCAATCAGCCCCAGCATTTT	CASGLPKDRENSNQPQHF
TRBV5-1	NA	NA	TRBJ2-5	TGCGCCAGCAGCCGTGGGGGTTACCAAGAGACCCAGTACTTC	CASSRGGYQETQYF
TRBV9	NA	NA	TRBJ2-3	TGTGCCAGCAGCGTAGAGCCGCCTACTAGCCGCCGGACAGATACGCAGTATTTT	CASSVEPPTSRRTDTQYF
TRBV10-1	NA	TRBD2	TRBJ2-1	TGCGCCAGCAGTGCGCCCGGGAGCGGGAGTTACAATGAGCAGTTCTTC	CASSAPGSGSYNEQFF
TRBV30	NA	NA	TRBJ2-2	TGTGCCTGGAGCGGACGGGTGCGGACCGGGGAGCTGTTTTTT	CAWSGRVRTGELFF
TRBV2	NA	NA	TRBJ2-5	TGTGCCAGCAGTGGGCGCCTTGAAGAGACCCAGTACTTC	CASSGRLEETQYF
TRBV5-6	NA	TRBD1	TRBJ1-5	TGTGCCAGCAGCTCCTTTCCAGGGACAGACGGCAATCAGCCCCAGCATTTT	CASSSFPGTDGNQPQHF
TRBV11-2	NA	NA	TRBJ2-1	TGTGCCAGCAGCCCGACAGGCCTACCTTACAATGAGCAGTTCTTC	CASSPTGLPYNEQFF
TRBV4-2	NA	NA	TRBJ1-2	TGTGCCAGCAGCCAAGGGGACATCTATGGCTACACCTTC	CASSQGDIYGYTF
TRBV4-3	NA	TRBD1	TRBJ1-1	TGCGCCAGCAGCCCTCACCCGACAGGGGATGGAAACACTGAAGCTTTCTTT	CASSPHPTGDGNTEAFF
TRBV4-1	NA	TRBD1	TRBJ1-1	TGCGCCAGCAGCCTAACCGACAGGGATGAGGGCACTGAAGCTTTCTTT	CASSLTDRDEGTEAFF
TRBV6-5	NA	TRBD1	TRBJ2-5	TGTGCCAGCAGACCCCCGGACAGGGGGGAGACCCAGTACTTC	CASRPPDRGETQYF
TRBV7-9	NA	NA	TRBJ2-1	TGTGCCAGCAGCTTTAGGGGGGATGAGCAGTTCTTC	CASSFRGDEQFF
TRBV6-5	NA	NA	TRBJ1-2	TGTGCCAGCAGTTTGGGGGCCGATTACTATGGCTACACCTTC	CASSLGADYYGYTF
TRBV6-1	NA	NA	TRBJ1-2	TGTGCCAGCAGCCCAAAGGAGGGTTTGGGCTACACCTTC	CASSPKEGLGYTF
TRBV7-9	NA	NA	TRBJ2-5	TGTGCCAGCAGCTTCGGGGTCCAAGAGACCCAGTACTTC	CASSFGVQETQYF
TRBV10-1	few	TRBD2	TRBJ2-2	TGCGCCAGCAGTAGCGGGAGGGTTAGCACCGGGGAGCTGTTTTTT	CASSSGRVSTGELFF
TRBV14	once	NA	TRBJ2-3	TGTGCCAGCAGCCCCGGGACCCCTCGGATAGGGCAGTATTTT	CASSPGTPRIGQYF
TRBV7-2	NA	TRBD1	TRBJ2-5	TGTGCCAGCAGCCGGGGACAGGCCATCGGTTATCCCCAGTACTTC	CASSRGQAIGYPQYF
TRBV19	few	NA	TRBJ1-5	TGTGCCAGTAGTCCCCGGGCAGGGGCTGAGCCCCAGCATTTT	CASSPRAGAEPQHF
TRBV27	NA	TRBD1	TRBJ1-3	TGTGCCAGCAGCCCGGGACAGGGATACGGAAACACCATATATTTT	CASSPGQGYGNTIYF
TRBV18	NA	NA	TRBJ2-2	TGTGCCAGCCTTACCTCGGCAGGTGGGGAGCTGTTTTTT	CASLTSAGGELFF